This note documents a single T cell receptor beta chain sequence. The assay was immunoSEQ multiplex PCR, and TCRdb's table has in-frame clones only and misses some. Counted here are 85,000 to 100,000 clones, nearly 97% occurring once; the ten biggest clones make up roughly 0.28%. This sample is part of a study of technical replicates of blood from several donors. The CDR3 runs 16 residues. V shed 1 base, J shed 4 bases, and the junction held 9 bases outside the gene matches. Per germline, CDR1 LNHNV and CDR2 YYDKDF (reference sequence). This chain uses TRBV15 with TRBJ1-2; 7 bases agree with TRBD1. This receptor was identified in a human donor in good health. The source material was T cells isolated from PBMCs. CDR3 DNA: TGTGCCACCAGCAGAGTCTTCGGAGGGGGCGGCTATGGCTACACCTTC. As protein: CATSRVFGGGGYGYTF.